This TCR beta chain was sequenced for a study of T-cell reconstitution after alpha-beta-depleted transplantation in children. Study-wide results and limits: T-cell counts and diversity at one year post-transplant came mainly from newly produced T cells. It was reported that alpha-beta T cells came from several hundred expanded graft clones (about two months after transplant).

The V and J ends lost 2 bases and 1 base, in that order; junction bases with no gene match: 7. This CDR3 has 18 amino acids. Remarks on this clonotype: What it binds is not known.

As it was prepared, the TCRbeta library received unique molecular identifiers. TCRdb ran MiXCR on the PCR reads and lists one entry per CDR3 protein. The sample shows about a million distinct CDR3 sequences, around 30% of them seen only once. The starting material was PBMCs, mostly from graft donor cells, obtained 360 days after TCRalphabeta/CD19-depleted stem cell transplant. This receptor was taken from a boy under two years old who had a stem cell transplant for SCID, so the T cells may come from the graft donor. This chain links TRBV12-3 or TRBV12-4 with TRBJ2-1, with 11 positions matching TRBD2. CDR3 in DNA: TGTGCCAGCAGTTTAAACCCTGGGACTAGCGGTTCCTACAATGAGCAGTTCTTC. Translating gives CASSLNPGTSGSYNEQFF.